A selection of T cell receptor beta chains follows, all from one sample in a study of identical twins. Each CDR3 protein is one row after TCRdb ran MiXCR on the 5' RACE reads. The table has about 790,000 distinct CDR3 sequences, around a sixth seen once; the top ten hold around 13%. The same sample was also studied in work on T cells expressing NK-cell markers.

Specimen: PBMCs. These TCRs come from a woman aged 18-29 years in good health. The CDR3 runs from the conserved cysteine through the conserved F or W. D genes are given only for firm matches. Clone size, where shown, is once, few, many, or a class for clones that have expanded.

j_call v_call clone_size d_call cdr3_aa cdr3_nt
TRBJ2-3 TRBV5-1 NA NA CASQPFGQSTDTQYF TGCGCCAGCCAGCCTTTCGGGCAGAGCACAGATACGCAGTATTTT
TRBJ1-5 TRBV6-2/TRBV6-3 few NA CASRKTQGLTDQPQHF TGTGCCAGCAGAAAAACGCAGGGACTGACTGATCAGCCCCAGCATTTT
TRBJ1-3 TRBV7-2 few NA CASSLAGSSGNTIYF TGTGCCAGCAGCTTAGCCGGAAGCTCTGGAAACACCATATATTTT
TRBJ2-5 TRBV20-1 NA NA CSARSLLETQYF TGCAGTGCTAGAAGCCTATTGGAGACCCAGTACTTC
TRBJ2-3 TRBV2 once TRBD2 CATAGTSGDTQYF TGTGCCACCGCCGGGACTAGCGGAGATACGCAGTATTTT
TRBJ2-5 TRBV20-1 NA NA CSARDPGAGGQGETQYF TGCAGTGCTAGAGACCCAGGGGCCGGGGGCCAAGGGGAGACCCAGTACTTC
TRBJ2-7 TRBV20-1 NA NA CSAREPPNSYEQYF TGCAGTGCTAGAGAGCCCCCAAACTCCTACGAGCAGTACTTC
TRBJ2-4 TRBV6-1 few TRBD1 CASTRLGQGENIQYF TGTGCCAGCACCAGGCTGGGGCAGGGGGAAAACATTCAGTACTTC
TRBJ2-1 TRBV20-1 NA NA CSAPGLGEQFF TGCAGTGCCCCCGGACTGGGCGAGCAGTTCTTC
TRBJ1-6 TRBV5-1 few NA CASSLEGGGRPLHF TGCGCCAGCAGCTTGGAGGGCGGGGGCAGACCCCTCCACTTT
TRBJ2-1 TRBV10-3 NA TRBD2 CAISETGAGGYNEQFF TGTGCCATCAGTGAGACTGGGGCGGGAGGGTACAATGAGCAGTTCTTC
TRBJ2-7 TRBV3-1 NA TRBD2 CASSQHLPRVGGEQYF TGTGCCAGCAGCCAACACCTTCCGCGCGTCGGGGGGGAGCAGTACTTC
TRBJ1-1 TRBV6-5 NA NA CASSYLTQAFF TGTGCCAGCAGTTACCTTACCCAAGCTTTCTTT
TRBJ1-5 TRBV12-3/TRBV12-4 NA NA CASSPVGAGGQPQHF TGTGCCAGCAGCCCTGTAGGGGCTGGAGGTCAGCCCCAGCATTTT
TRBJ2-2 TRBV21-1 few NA CASSWRNTGELFF TGTGCCAGCAGCTGGAGAAACACCGGGGAGCTGTTTTTT
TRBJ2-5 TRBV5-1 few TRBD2 CASSVSGGEETQYF TGCGCCAGCAGCGTAAGCGGGGGGGAAGAGACCCAGTACTTC
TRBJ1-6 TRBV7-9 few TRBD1 CASRTGTVNSPLHF TGTGCCAGCCGCACCGGGACAGTCAATTCACCCCTCCACTTT
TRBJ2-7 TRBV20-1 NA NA CSADDTSYEQYF TGCAGTGCAGACGACACCTCCTACGAGCAGTACTTC
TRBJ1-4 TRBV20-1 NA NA CSARDRDMGEKLFF TGCAGTGCTAGAGACCGGGACATGGGTGAAAAACTGTTTTTT
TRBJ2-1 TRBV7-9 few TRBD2 CASSFGLAGGENEQFF TGTGCCAGCAGCTTCGGACTAGCGGGAGGGGAAAATGAGCAGTTCTTC
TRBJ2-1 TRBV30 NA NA CAWRIRGSYNEQFF TGTGCCTGGAGAATAAGGGGGAGCTACAATGAGCAGTTCTTC
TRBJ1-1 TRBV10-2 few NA CASPDRENTEAFF TGCGCCAGCCCGGACAGAGAGAACACTGAAGCTTTCTTT
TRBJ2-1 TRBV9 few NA CASSVEVRANEQFF TGTGCCAGCAGCGTAGAGGTGCGAGCCAATGAGCAGTTCTTC
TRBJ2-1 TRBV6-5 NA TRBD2 CASSYGRGVGNEQFF TGTGCCAGCAGTTACGGGAGGGGTGTCGGCAATGAGCAGTTCTTC
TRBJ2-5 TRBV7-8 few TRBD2 CASSLAGTSGGTGTQYF TGTGCCAGCAGCTTAGCTGGGACTAGCGGGGGTACTGGGACCCAGTACTTC
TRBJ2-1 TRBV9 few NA CASTLRADSYNEQFF TGTGCCAGCACCCTGAGGGCTGACTCCTACAATGAGCAGTTCTTC
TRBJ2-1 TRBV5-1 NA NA CASSLRLGAEQFF TGCGCCAGCAGCTTGAGACTAGGTGCTGAGCAGTTCTTC